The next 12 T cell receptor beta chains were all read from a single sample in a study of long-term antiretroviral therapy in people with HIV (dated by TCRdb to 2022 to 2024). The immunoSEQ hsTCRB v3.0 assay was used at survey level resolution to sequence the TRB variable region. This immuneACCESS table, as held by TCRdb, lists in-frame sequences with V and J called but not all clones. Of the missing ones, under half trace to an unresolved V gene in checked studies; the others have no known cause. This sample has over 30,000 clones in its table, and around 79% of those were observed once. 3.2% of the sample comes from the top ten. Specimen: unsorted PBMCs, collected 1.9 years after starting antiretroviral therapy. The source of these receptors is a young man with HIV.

The CDR3 region is CSVGGQLAMSYTF. The CDR3 DNA reads TGCAGCGTTGGGGGACAGCTAGCTATGAGCTACACCTTC. J is TRBJ1-2 and V is TRBV29-1; TRBD1 matches 7 bases. The CDR3 runs 13 residues. With V trimmed by 4 bases and J by 9 bases, 11 bases remained unmatched. The germline gives CDR1 SQVTM, CDR2 ANQGSEA.

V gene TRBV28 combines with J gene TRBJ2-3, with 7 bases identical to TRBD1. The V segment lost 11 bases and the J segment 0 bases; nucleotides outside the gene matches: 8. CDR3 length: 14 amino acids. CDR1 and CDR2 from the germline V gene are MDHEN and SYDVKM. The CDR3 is CASRTGTSTDTQYF. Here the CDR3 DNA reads TGTGCCTCCCGGACAGGAACAAGCACAGATACGCAGTATTTT.

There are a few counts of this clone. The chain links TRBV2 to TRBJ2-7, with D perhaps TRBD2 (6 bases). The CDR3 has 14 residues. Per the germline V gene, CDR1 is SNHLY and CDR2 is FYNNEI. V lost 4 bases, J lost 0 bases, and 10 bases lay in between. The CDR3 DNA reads TGTGCCAGCAGTGCCATACTAGCCTCCTACGAGCAGTACGTC. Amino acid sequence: CASSAILASYEQYV.

The CDR3 bases are TGTGCCAGCAGTTTTACGAGAGCTAATGAAAAACTGTTTTTT. Protein: CASSFTRANEKLFF. V gene TRBV27 combines with J gene TRBJ1-4; D call uncertain. The CDR3 has 14 residues. In germline, CDR1 is MNHEY, CDR2 SMNVEV (reference sequence). Trimming removed 3 bases from V and 3 bases from J, with 8 bases in between. Supplemented by reference TRBV27 and TRBJ1-4, the full variable domain reads EAQVTQNPRYLITVTGKKLTVTCSQNMNHEYMSWYRQDPGLGLRQIYYSMNVEVTDKGDVPEGYKVSRKEKRNFPLILESPSPNQTSLYFCASSFTRANEKLFFGSGTQLSVL.

The CDR3 nucleotides read TGTGCCACCAGCGTCAGGGCAACTAATGAAAAACTGTTTTTT. Translating gives CATSVRATNEKLFF. This sequence joins TRBV15 and TRBJ1-4; D possibly corresponds to TRBD1 (5 bases). This CDR3 is 14 amino acids long. CDR1 is LNHNV and CDR2 is YYDKDF in the germline V gene (reference sequence). V lost 5 bases, J lost 0 bases, and 7 bases lay in between. The entire variable domain, with the rest obtained from reference TRBV15 and TRBJ1-4, is as follows: DAMVIQNPRYQVTQFGKPVTLSCSQTLNHNVMYWYQQKSSQAPKLLFHYYDKDFNNEADTPDNFQSRRPNTSFCFLDIRSPGLGDTAMYLCATSVRATNEKLFFGSGTQLSVL.

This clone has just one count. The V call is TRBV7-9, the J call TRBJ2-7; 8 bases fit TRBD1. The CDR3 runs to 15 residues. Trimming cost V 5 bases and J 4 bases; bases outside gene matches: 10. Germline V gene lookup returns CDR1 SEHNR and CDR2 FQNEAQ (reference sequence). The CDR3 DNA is TGTGCCAGCAGCCCCTATGCAGGGGGCGATTACGAGCAGTACTTC. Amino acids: CASSPYAGGDYEQYF. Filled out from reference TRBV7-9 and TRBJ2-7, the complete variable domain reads DTGVSQNPRHKITKRGQNVTFRCDPISEHNRLYWYRQTLGQGPEFLTYFQNEAQLEKSRLLSDRFSAERPKGSFSTLEIQRTEQGDSAMYLCASSPYAGGDYEQYFGPGTRLTVT.

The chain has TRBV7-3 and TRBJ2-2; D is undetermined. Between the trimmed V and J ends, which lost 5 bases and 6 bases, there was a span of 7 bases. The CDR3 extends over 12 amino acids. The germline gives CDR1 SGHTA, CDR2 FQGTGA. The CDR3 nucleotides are TGTGCCAGCAGCGTGCGAGCCGGGGAGCTGTTTTTT. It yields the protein CASSVRAGELFF. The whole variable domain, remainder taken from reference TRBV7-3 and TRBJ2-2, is GAGVSQTPSNKVTEKGKYVELRCDPISGHTALYWYRQSLGQGPEFLIYFQGTGAADDSGLPNDRFFAVRPEGSVSTLKIQRTERGDSAVYLCASSVRAGELFFGEGSRLTVL.

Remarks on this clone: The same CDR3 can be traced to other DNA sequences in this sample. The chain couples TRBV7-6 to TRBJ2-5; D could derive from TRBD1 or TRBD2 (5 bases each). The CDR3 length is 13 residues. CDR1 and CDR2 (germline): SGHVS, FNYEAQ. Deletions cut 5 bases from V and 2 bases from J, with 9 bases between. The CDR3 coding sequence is TGTGCCAGCAGCAGGGGACGGCAAGAGACCCAGTACTTC. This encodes CASSRGRQETQYF.

This CDR3 reads CATARANVLTF. The CDR3, as DNA: TGTGCCACCGCCCGGGCCAACGTCCTGACTTTC. This sequence joins TRBV27 and TRBJ2-6, with D uncertain. The length of the CDR3 is 11 residues. Deletions cut 10 bases from V and 5 bases from J, with 6 bases between. The germline V gene has CDR1 MNHEY and CDR2 SMNVEV (reference sequence).

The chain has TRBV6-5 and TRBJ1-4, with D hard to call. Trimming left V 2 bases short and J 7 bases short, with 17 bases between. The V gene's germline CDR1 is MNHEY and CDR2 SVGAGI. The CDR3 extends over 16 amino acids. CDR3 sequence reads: CASSYQLEGYAEKLFF. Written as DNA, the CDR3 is TGTGCCAGCAGTTACCAATTGGAAGGTTATGCTGAAAAACTGTTTTTT.

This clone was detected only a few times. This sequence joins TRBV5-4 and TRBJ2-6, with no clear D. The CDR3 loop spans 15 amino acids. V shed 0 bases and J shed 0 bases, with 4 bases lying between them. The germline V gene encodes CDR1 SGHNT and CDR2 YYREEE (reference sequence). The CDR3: CASSLDNSGANVLTF. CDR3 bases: TGTGCCAGCAGCTTGGACAACTCTGGGGCCAACGTCCTGACTTTC. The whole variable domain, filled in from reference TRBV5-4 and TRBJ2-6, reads ETGVTQSPTHLIKTRGQQVTLRCSSQSGHNTVSWYQQALGQGPQFIFQYYREEENGRGNFPPRFSGLQFPNYSSELNVNALELDDSALYLCASSLDNSGANVLTFGAGSRLTVL.

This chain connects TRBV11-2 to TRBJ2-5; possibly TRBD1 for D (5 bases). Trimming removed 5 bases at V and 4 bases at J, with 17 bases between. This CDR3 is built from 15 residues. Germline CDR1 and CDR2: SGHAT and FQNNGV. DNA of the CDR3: TGTGCCAGCAGCGACCCTCGGACACGAGGAGAGACCCAGTACTTC. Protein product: CASSDPRTRGETQYF. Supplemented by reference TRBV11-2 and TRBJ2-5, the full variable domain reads EAGVAQSPRYKIIEKRQSVAFWCNPISGHATLYWYQQILGQGPKLLIQFQNNGVVDDSQLPKDRFSAERLKGVDSTLKIQPAKLEDSAVYLCASSDPRTRGETQYFGPGTRLLVL.